The 27 T cell receptor beta chains below come from one sample, sequenced in a study of CD8 T cells in ankylosing spondylitis. TCRdb reanalysed the 5' RACE reads using MiXCR and keeps one entry per CDR3 protein. This table holds approximately 200,000 distinct CDR3 sequences, over 10% found once. What was sequenced was blood, either unsorted or a sorted T cell fraction (not recorded which). The receptors come from a male donor with ankylosing spondylitis or in good health (not recorded which).

In this sample, this clonotype turned up a few times. V usage is TRBV12-3 or TRBV12-4 and J usage is TRBJ2-5, with 7 bases that match TRBD2. V lost 4 bases to trimming and J lost 5 bases; unmatched junction nucleotides: 4. The CDR3 is 13 residues long. The CDR3 DNA follows: TGTGCCAGCAGTTGGCAACTAGCGGAGACCCAGTACTTC. It is translated as CASSWQLAETQYF.

This clonotype turned up a few times. The rearrangement joins TRBV7-9 to TRBJ2-7; D may correspond to TRBD1 or TRBD2 (6 bases each). The CDR3 totals 16 residues. V lost 8 bases to trimming and J lost 3 bases, with 23 bases between them. In germline, CDR1 is SEHNR, CDR2 FQNEAQ (reference sequence). This chain's CDR3 is CASSLRRDTANYEQYF. The CDR3 DNA sequence: TGTGCCAGCTCGCTTAGGAGGGACACCGCCAACTACGAGCAGTACTTC.

This chain joins TRBV4-1 and TRBJ2-7; 12 nucleotides agree with TRBD2. The CDR3 has 15 residues. Germline CDR1 and CDR2: MGHRA and YSYEKL. With V trimmed by 5 bases and J by 4 bases, 6 bases remained unmatched. Here the CDR3 DNA reads TGCGCCAGCAGCGCGACTAGCGGGGGTCGATACGAGCAGTACTTC. Translating gives CASSATSGGRYEQYF.

The table lists this clonotype with a few counts. The chain is built from TRBV20-1 and TRBJ2-1; maybe TRBD1 (5 bases). The germline V gene encodes CDR1 DFQATT and CDR2 SNEGSKA (reference sequence). This CDR3 spans 14 amino acids. Trimming pared 1 base from V and 6 bases from J, leaving 13 bases between. The CDR3: CSARVQDLGNEQFF. CDR3 nucleotides: TGCAGTGCTAGAGTACAGGACCTGGGCAATGAGCAGTTCTTC.

This clonotype was seen a few times. V gene TRBV5-1 combines with J gene TRBJ2-5; possible D gene TRBD2, 6 bases. V shed 4 bases and J shed 2 bases, with 12 bases lying between them. Germline values: CDR1 SGHRS, CDR2 YFSETQ. The CDR3 sequence is 14 residues long. CDR3 sequence reads: CASSQEDYQETQYF. The DNA for the CDR3 is TGCGCCAGCAGCCAGGAGGACTATCAAGAGACCCAGTACTTC.

The chain recombines TRBV7-2 with TRBJ1-5; the D is unclear. The germline CDR1 and CDR2 sequences are SGHTA and FQGNSA. The CDR3 has 14 residues. The V end was cut by 0 bases, the J end by 5 bases, with 8 bases between. The CDR3 nucleotides read TGTGCCAGCAGCTTAGCATTCCCAGATCAGCCCCAGCATTTT. Translation: CASSLAFPDQPQHF.

The genes are TRBV4-1 and TRBJ2-5; D perhaps matches TRBD2 (6 bases). From germline, CDR1 is MGHRA and CDR2 YSYEKL. This CDR3 region has 14 residues. V was trimmed by 1 base and J by 5 bases, leaving 11 bases between them. CDR3 sequence reads: CASSQVTEGETQYF. CDR3 nucleotides: TGCGCCAGCAGCCAAGTGACGGAGGGTGAGACCCAGTACTTC.

This clonotype was detected only a few times. This chain links TRBV20-1 with TRBJ2-1; 8 bases are a match to TRBD2. This CDR3 has 16 residues. Trimming took 3 bases from V and 2 from J; bases not matched to a gene: 9. The germline CDR1 and CDR2 sequences are DFQATT and SNEGSKA (reference sequence). CDR3 residues: CSASFGGGGPYNEQFF. The CDR3 region has the DNA TGCAGTGCTAGCTTCGGGGGGGGGGGCCCCTACAATGAGCAGTTCTTC.

This clonotype occurred a few times. This chain uses TRBV2 with TRBJ2-3, with a tentative D call TRBD1 (5 bases). The CDR3 is 15 amino acids. The V end was cut by 7 bases, the J end by 7 bases, with 21 bases between. Germline CDR1 and CDR2: SNHLY and FYNNEI. The CDR3 coding sequence is TGTGCCAGCACCCCACACGGAGCCCCAGGGAATACGCAGTATTTT. Translated, it gives CASTPHGAPGNTQYF.

This clonotype was observed at least ten times. The rearrangement uses TRBV29-1 and TRBJ2-1, with 7 positions matching TRBD1. V gave up 8 bases and J gave up 5 bases; unmatched junction bases: 15. The CDR3 sequence is 15 residues long. The germline CDR1 and CDR2 sequences are SQVTM and ANQGSEA. CDR3 sequence (DNA): TGCAGCTTCCCATTTCCGGGGACAGATAACAATGAGCAGTTCTTC. This codes for CSFPFPGTDNNEQFF.

This clonotype showed up just a few times. The genes are TRBV7-9 and TRBJ2-5; D ambiguous. Germline CDR1 is SEHNR and CDR2 is FQNEAQ (reference sequence). Trimming left V 0 bases short and J 7 bases short, with 12 bases between. The CDR3 covers 14 residues. CDR3 in DNA: TGTGCCAGCAGCTTAGCCACTGGGTGGGGGACCCAGTACTTC. Protein product: CASSLATGWGTQYF.

The V gene is TRBV30, the J gene TRBJ1-4; 7 bases map to TRBD1. The V gene end was trimmed by 4 bases and the J gene end by 7 bases; junction bases not matched to a gene: 9. Germline V gene data show CDR1 as GTSNPN and CDR2 as SVGIG (reference sequence). The CDR3 contains 14 residues. CDR3 sequence reads: CAWIRGGESEKLFF. The CDR3 DNA follows: TGTGCCTGGATTAGAGGGGGCGAAAGTGAAAAACTGTTTTTT. The entire variable domain, with the rest obtained from reference TRBV30 and TRBJ1-4, is as follows: SQTIHQWPATLVQPVGSPLSLECTVEGTSNPNLYWYRQAAGRGLQLLFYSVGIGQISSEVPQNLSASRPQDRQFILSSKKLLLSDSGFYLCAWIRGGESEKLFFGSGTQLSVL.

A few counts support this clonotype. The CDR3 loop is CASSVEGGSSTDTQYF. CDR3 DNA sequence: TGTGCCAGCAGCGTAGAAGGGGGATCGAGCACAGATACGCAGTATTTT. The genes are TRBV9 and TRBJ2-3, with a weak D call TRBD1 (6 bases). Germline V gene lookup returns CDR1 SGDLS and CDR2 YYNGEE. V shed 0 bases and J shed 0 bases, with 11 bases lying between them. The CDR3 is 16 residues long.

This clonotype was counted at least ten times. V usage is TRBV5-5 and J usage is TRBJ1-1, with D possibly being TRBD1 (6 bases). CDR3 length: 12 amino acids. Germline lookup yields CDR1 SGHKS and CDR2 YYEKEE (reference sequence). V was clipped by 1 base and J by 6 bases, with 7 bases between them. CDR3 nucleotide sequence: TGTGCCAGCAGCTTGACAGGGTCTGAAGCTTTCTTT. Protein sequence: CASSLTGSEAFF. Drawing the rest from reference TRBV5-5 and TRBJ1-1, the complete variable domain is DAGVTQSPTHLIKTRGQQVTLRCSPISGHKSVSWYQQVLGQGPQFIFQYYEKEERGRGNFPDRFSARQFPNYSSELNVNALLLGDSALYLCASSLTGSEAFFGQGTRLTVV.

This clonotype appeared a few times. The V gene is TRBV19, the J gene TRBJ1-1; D is uncertain. Per the germline V gene, CDR1 is LNHDA and CDR2 is SQIVND (reference sequence). The germline V and J ends were trimmed by 5 bases and 0 bases, with 10 bases remaining between them. The CDR3 extends over 14 amino acids. The CDR3 nucleotides are TGTGCCAGTAGTCCCCGGGCCTTGAACACTGAAGCTTTCTTT. The encoded protein is CASSPRALNTEAFF.

Note on this clonotype: One end of the junction is discordant with germline, which a read error may explain. The CDR3 DNA follows: TGTGCCAGCTCACCACCATCCAGGGGTTACGAGAAGTACTTC. Its protein product is CASSPPSRGYEKYF. The rearrangement links TRBV18 to TRBJ2-7; TRBD1 might be the D (6 bases). The CDR3 loop spans 14 amino acids. Germline V gene data show CDR1 as KGHSH and CDR2 as LQKENI.

This clonotype appeared a few times. The chain couples TRBV27 to TRBJ1-2; TRBD1 aligns across 8 bases. This CDR3 contains 15 residues. Germline V gene sequence: CDR1 MNHEY, CDR2 SMNVEV (reference sequence). Unmatched junction bases numbered 11, after V lost 4 bases and J lost 7 bases. The CDR3 loop is CASSYMSGGPLGYTF. The CDR3 DNA follows: TGTGCCAGCAGTTACATGTCAGGGGGCCCCCTTGGCTACACCTTC.

The V and J genes are TRBV7-6 and TRBJ1-1, with 7 nucleotides matching TRBD1. V gave up 4 bases and J gave up 7 bases; unmatched junction bases: 9. CDR1 is SGHVS and CDR2 is FNYEAQ in the germline V gene. The CDR3 extends over 14 amino acids. CDR3 bases: TGTGCCAGCAGCTCAAGGGACAGCCCGCTTGAAGCTTTCTTT. Protein product: CASSSRDSPLEAFF.

This clonotype was seen many times. The chain couples TRBV5-5 to TRBJ1-2, with D uncertain. CDR1 and CDR2 from the germline V gene are SGHKS and YYEKEE (reference sequence). The V end lost 2 bases, the J end lost 6 bases, and 11 bases lay between the germline ends. This CDR3 has 13 amino acids. This CDR3 is CASSFLDWNGYTF. The DNA for the CDR3 is TGTGCCAGCAGCTTCCTGGACTGGAATGGCTACACCTTC.

This clonotype has a handful of counts. This rearrangement joins TRBV5-1 to TRBJ1-6; 7 nucleotides align to TRBD1. J gave up 9 bases and V 6 bases, and 9 bases lay outside the gene matches. Germline assignment: CDR1 SGHRS and CDR2 YFSETQ. This CDR3 comprises 14 residues. CDR3 residues: CASTRGTDVSPLHF. CDR3 nucleotides: TGCGCCAGCACCCGGGGGACAGACGTTTCACCCCTCCACTTT.

J is TRBJ1-1 and V is TRBV21-1; the table gives TRBD1 as D, unverified against the DNA. TRBV21-1 is marked as a pseudogene. This CDR3 has 15 amino acids. The CDR3 reads CASSKARGGDTEAFF. CDR3 bases: TGTGCCAGCAGCAAAGCGAGAGGGGGTGACACTGAAGCTTTCTTT.

This clonotype appeared a single time. The V and J genes are TRBV6-1 and TRBJ2-1; 10 bases match TRBD2. CDR3 length: 19 amino acids. Per germline, CDR1 MNHNS and CDR2 SASEGT. J lost 2 bases, V lost 9 bases, and 19 bases had no gene match. CDR3 nucleotides: TGTGCCAGAAGTCCCCAGGGGCTAGCGGGAGTCTTGACCTACAATGAGCAGTTCTTC. This gives the protein CARSPQGLAGVLTYNEQFF.

The chain combines TRBV20-1 with TRBJ2-2, with D unresolved. CDR3 length: 12 amino acids. CDR1 is DFQATT, CDR2 SNEGSKA, per germline (reference sequence). Trimming cost V 5 bases and J 7 bases, with 11 bases left between them. The CDR3 DNA sequence: TGCAGTGCTGGGATGGGATTCGGGGAGCTGTTTTTT. Translation: CSAGMGFGELFF.

The table lists this clonotype with a few counts. The genes are TRBV4-2 and TRBJ2-1, with D possibly TRBD1 on 6 matching bases. There are 16 residues in the CDR3. V dropped 1 base and J dropped 5 bases, with 15 bases sitting between them. The germline CDR1 and CDR2 sequences are LGHNA and YNFKEQ. CDR3 sequence: CASSQATGWGHNEQFF. DNA for the CDR3: TGTGCCAGCAGCCAAGCAACAGGGTGGGGTCACAATGAGCAGTTCTTC.

This clonotype was detected a few times. The chain has TRBV20-1 and TRBJ2-1; perhaps TRBD2 as D (5 bases). V was clipped by 0 bases and J by 3 bases, with 12 bases between them. Germline V lookup: CDR1 DFQATT, CDR2 SNEGSKA (reference sequence). This CDR3 spans 15 amino acids. The CDR3 reads CSARERGNFYNEQFF. CDR3 DNA: TGCAGTGCTAGAGAAAGAGGGAATTTCTACAATGAGCAGTTCTTC.

This clonotype was seen more than once but under ten times. This sequence joins TRBV29-1 and TRBJ2-3; 7 bases are shared with TRBD2. Trimming removed 7 bases from V and 6 bases from J; junction bases left unmatched: 7. Germline V gives CDR1 SQVTM, CDR2 ANQGSEA. This CDR3 is built from 12 residues. The CDR3 protein is CSGGRGEDTQYF. The CDR3 bases are TGCAGCGGGGGGAGGGGAGAGGATACGCAGTATTTT.

Only a few counts were recorded for this clonotype. The junction and the germline gene differ at one end; a read error may be behind it. The chain is built from TRBV7-9 and TRBJ2-7; D not certain. CDR3 length: 8 amino acids. Germline V CDR1 and CDR2: SEHNR, FQNEAQ (reference sequence). Written as DNA, the CDR3 is TGTGCCAGCAGCTTACCGGACTTC. Its protein product is CASSLPDF.